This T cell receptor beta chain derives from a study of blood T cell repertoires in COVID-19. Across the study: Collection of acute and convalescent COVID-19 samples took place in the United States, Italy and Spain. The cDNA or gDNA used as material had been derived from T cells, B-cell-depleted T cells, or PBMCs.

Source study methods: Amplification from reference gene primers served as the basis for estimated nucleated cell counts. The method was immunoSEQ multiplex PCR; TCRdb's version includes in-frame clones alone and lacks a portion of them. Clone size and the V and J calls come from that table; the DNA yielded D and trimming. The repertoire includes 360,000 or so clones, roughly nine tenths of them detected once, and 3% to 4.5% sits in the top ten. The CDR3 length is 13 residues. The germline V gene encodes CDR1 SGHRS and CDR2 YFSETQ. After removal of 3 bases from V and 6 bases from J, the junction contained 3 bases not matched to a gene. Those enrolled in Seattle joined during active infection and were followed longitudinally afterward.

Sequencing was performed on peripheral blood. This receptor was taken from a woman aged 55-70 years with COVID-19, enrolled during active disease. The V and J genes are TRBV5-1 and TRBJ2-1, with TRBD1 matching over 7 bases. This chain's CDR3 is CASSSTGFNEQFF. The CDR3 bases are TGCGCCAGCAGCTCGACAGGGTTCAATGAGCAGTTCTTC.